This TCR beta chain was found in a study of T cells in localized non-small cell lung cancer. This CDR3 has 13 residues. V lost 5 bases to trimming and J lost 6 bases, with 10 bases between them. In germline, CDR1 is LNHDA, CDR2 SQIVND (reference sequence). Broader study findings: Appearing in adjacent lung were a median roughly 57 of the top 100 tumor clones. Since sequencing was restricted to only one region of the tumor, intratumor heterogeneity remains a possibility.

The protocol was immunoSEQ multiplex PCR, while the TCRdb copy is restricted to in-frame clones and leaves out a portion. The sample has about 9,800 clones, just under 45% seen once. In the case of this clone: Its antigen is not identified.

This TCR was sampled from a woman aged 35 to 75 with stage I lung adenocarcinoma. The V and J genes are TRBV19 and TRBJ2-2; D is perhaps TRBD2 (5 bases). The sample consisted of lymph node tissue, taken before any cancer treatment. This chain's CDR3 is CASSPLRAGELFF. CDR3 bases: TGTGCCAGTAGTCCCTTGCGGGCCGGGGAGCTGTTTTTT.